Listed here are 11 T cell receptor beta chains from one sample, sequenced in a study of blood T cell repertoires in COVID-19. The assay was immunoSEQ multiplex PCR, and TCRdb's table has in-frame clones only and misses some. The table lists approximately 200,000 clones, about 91% of them singletons. Sequencing was carried out using peripheral blood. The receptors were sampled from a woman younger than 45 with acute or convalescent COVID-19.

This chain links TRBV7-2 with TRBJ2-7; TRBD2 aligns across 7 bases. CDR3 length: 14 amino acids. Germline values: CDR1 SGHTA, CDR2 FQGNSA. The V segment lost 4 bases and the J segment 2 bases; nucleotides outside the gene matches: 5. The CDR3 nucleotides read TGTGCCAGCAGCTCCGAGCGGGATCCCTACGAGCAGTACTTC. Translating gives CASSSERDPYEQYF. Using reference TRBV7-2 and TRBJ2-7 for the parts outside the CDR3, the full variable domain is GAGVSQSPSNKVTEKGKDVELRCDPISGHTALYWYRQSLGQGLEFLIYFQGNSAPDKSGLPSDRFSAERTGGSVSTLTIQRTQQEDSAVYLCASSSERDPYEQYFGPGTRLTVT.

The chain has TRBV4-1 and TRBJ2-5; D unclear. The germline gives CDR1 MGHRA, CDR2 YSYEKL. Trimming removed 4 bases at V and 4 bases at J, with 13 bases between. There are 14 residues in the CDR3. The DNA for the CDR3 is TGCGCCAGCAGCCCCCGCGGAATTGGAGAGACCCAGTACTTC. It codes for CASSPRGIGETQYF.

V usage is TRBV10-3 and J usage is TRBJ2-3; D is perhaps TRBD2 (6 bases). Germline V gene data show CDR1 as ENHRY and CDR2 as SYGVKD. Trimming removed 8 bases from V and 5 bases from J, with 17 bases in between. CDR3 length equals 14 residues. The CDR3 spells CAIGVGGPEDTQYF. CDR3 nucleotides: TGTGCCATCGGTGTTGGAGGGCCTGAAGATACGCAGTATTTT.

V usage is TRBV11-2 and J usage is TRBJ2-7, with 11 nucleotides matching TRBD2. Per the germline V gene, CDR1 is SGHAT and CDR2 is FQNNGV. The CDR3 runs to 15 residues. V lost 5 bases to trimming and J lost 4 bases; unmatched junction nucleotides: 7. CDR3 loop: CASSQTSGGRYEQYF. The CDR3 nucleotides are TGTGCCAGCAGCCAAACTAGCGGGGGACGGTACGAGCAGTACTTC.

The chain employs TRBV2 and TRBJ2-3, with D possibly TRBD1 on 6 matching bases. This CDR3 has 12 residues. Germline values: CDR1 SNHLY, CDR2 FYNNEI. Trimming cost V 8 bases and J 8 bases, with 14 bases left between them. CDR3 coding DNA: TGTGCCAGCGACAGGCTGGGGGCTACGCAGTATTTT. Translated: CASDRLGATQYF. The entire variable domain, with the rest obtained from reference TRBV2 and TRBJ2-3, is as follows: EPEVTQTPSHQVTQMGQEVILRCVPISNHLYFYWYRQILGQKVEFLVSFYNNEISEKSEIFDDQFSVERPDGSNFTLKIRSTKLEDSAMYFCASDRLGATQYFGPGTRLTVL.

The J gene is TRBJ1-1, the V gene TRBV3-1 (or the pseudogene TRBV3-2), with D unclear. Per the germline V gene, CDR1 is LGHDT and CDR2 is YNNKEL (reference sequence). V was shortened by 4 bases and J by 0 bases, with 9 bases between the two germline ends. CDR3 length equals 14 residues. The CDR3 region has the DNA TGTGCCAGCAGCCGGGCGCTAATGAACACTGAAGCTTTCTTT. Translating gives CASSRALMNTEAFF.

This chain connects TRBV28 to TRBJ1-2, with 7 nucleotides matching TRBD1. Germline V lookup: CDR1 MDHEN, CDR2 SYDVKM. The CDR3 has 11 amino acids. With V trimmed by 6 bases and J by 10 bases, 5 bases remained unmatched. In DNA, the CDR3 is TGTGCCAGCAGCTTCCAGGGGGACTACACCTTC. Its protein is CASSFQGDYTF.

This clone was detected only once. The CDR3 bases are TGTGCCAGCTCACGGGAGTACAATGAGCAGTTCTTC. Translation gives CASSREYNEQFF. The genes are TRBV18 and TRBJ2-1; the D gene is possibly TRBD2 (5 bases). This CDR3 has 12 residues. The V end lost 4 bases, the J end lost 4 bases, and 5 bases lay between the germline ends. Per the germline V gene, CDR1 is KGHSH and CDR2 is LQKENI.

The V gene is TRBV9, the J gene TRBJ2-1, with D tentatively TRBD2 (5 bases). CDR1 and CDR2 (germline): SGDLS, YYNGEE. V shed 4 bases and J shed 2 bases, with 13 bases lying between them. The CDR3 extends over 15 amino acids. CDR3 sequence: CASSPPGSPYNEQFF. The CDR3 DNA reads as TGTGCCAGCAGCCCTCCGGGGAGTCCCTACAATGAGCAGTTCTTC.

The gene calls are TRBV18 and TRBJ2-7, with D unresolved. The germline V and J ends were trimmed by 2 bases and 6 bases, with 20 bases remaining between them. CDR3 length: 16 amino acids. Per the germline V gene, CDR1 is KGHSH and CDR2 is LQKENI. CDR3 loop: CASSPSSSRNLFEQYF. CDR3 coding DNA: TGTGCCAGCTCACCATCAAGTTCGCGAAACCTCTTCGAGCAGTACTTC.

Details on this clone: The germline gene is not matched at one end of the junction; a read error may be the cause. This chain links TRBV7-9 with TRBJ2-7, with a weak D call TRBD2 (5 bases). The CDR3 spans 17 residues. Germline lookup yields CDR1 SEHNR and CDR2 FQNEAQ (reference sequence). CDR3 residues: CASRLAFRLRSSYEQYF. The CDR3 DNA is TGTGCCAGCAGATTAGCGTTCAGACTCCGCAGCTCCTACGAGCAGTACTTC.